The present T cell receptor (beta chain) was sequenced within a study of a mutant IDH1 vaccine in newly diagnosed glioma. Overall study: Radiotherapy, temozolomide, or both had been given previously, and both were given to most. Study results and limitations: The occurrence of vaccine-induced immune responses was seen in over 85% of patients. Alterations occurring in top peripheral T cell clonotypes seemed unrelated to pseudoprogression.

Time point meaning: baseline, week 1 (first vaccination visit). Treatment here: pre-vaccination baseline after standard-of-care therapy. The donors' diagnosis was new WHO grade 3 or 4 astrocytoma that was IDH1-mutant and ATRX-lost. Germline CDR1 and CDR2: SGHVS and FQNEAQ. This CDR3 is built from 14 residues. V shed 5 bases and J 6 bases; nucleotides not matched to a gene: 8. Assay: immunoSEQ multiplex PCR; the TCRdb copy retains only in-frame clones and omits some. The sample contains 30,000 to 35,000 clones, around 85% of which appear only once. On this clone: Its antigen is not identified.

The chain employs TRBV7-8 and TRBJ1-1, with 8 bases aligning to TRBD1. Sample: PBMCs, taken from a glioma patient treated with radiotherapy, temozolomide or both. The sequence derives from a woman in her 40s with glioma. The CDR3 protein is CASSMDRARPEAFF. DNA of the CDR3: TGTGCCAGCAGCATGGACAGGGCTCGACCTGAAGCTTTCTTT.